The sequence of this TCR beta chain was determined in a study of blood T cells in healthy people across ages. General study findings and limits: TCR beta diversity per million T cells fell roughly linearly with age.

With a J-beta primer mix and a sample-barcoded 5' primer, a second PCR ran about 6 to 11 cycles. Each CDR3 protein gets one entry after TCRdb re-called the 5' RACE reads with MiXCR. The sample includes about 2 million distinct CDR3 sequences, 49% of them seen just once. Donors were healthy Caucasian individuals from Russia aged roughly 6 to 100. CDR1 SGHDT and CDR2 YYEEEE come from the germline V gene. The CDR3 is made up of 13 amino acids. With V trimmed by 4 bases and J by 11 bases, 8 bases remained unmatched. Regarding this clonotype: The antigen is undetermined.

The receptor was derived from a woman aged 40 to 50 in good health. The chain has TRBV5-6 and TRBJ2-5; 10 nucleotides match TRBD2. The specimen was blood. CDR3 region: CASSPSGGPEQYF. The CDR3 nucleotides are TGTGCCAGCAGCCCTAGCGGGGGCCCAGAGCAGTACTTC.